The following is a T cell receptor (beta chain) sequence with its context. The data originate from a study of blood T cell repertoires in COVID-19. Across the whole study: COVID-19 samples, acute and convalescent, were from the United States, Italy and Spain.

Here immunoSEQ multiplex PCR was the method, and the copy in TCRdb shows in-frame clones only, minus some. The table has about 160,000 clones, roughly 88% seen once; the top ten hold 6.6%. Germline V gene data show CDR1 as MNHEY and CDR2 as SMNVEV (reference sequence). V was trimmed by 4 bases and J by 0 bases, leaving 7 bases between them. The CDR3 spans 15 residues. The sequence was obtained from a woman in her 50s who had recovered from COVID-19. The sequenced sample was PBMCs or T cells enriched from blood (not recorded which). The chain uses TRBV27 and TRBJ2-6; D not resolved. DNA of the CDR3: TGTGCCAGCAGTTCGAGTAACTCTGGGGCCAACGTCCTGACTTTC. Protein product: CASSSSNSGANVLTF.